This T cell receptor (beta chain) was sequenced for a study of blood T cell repertoires in COVID-19. Study background: Samples of COVID-19 (acute and convalescent) were obtained from the United States, Italy and Spain. PBMCs, B-cell-depleted T cells, or T cells were the source of the cDNA or gDNA that made up the material.

The CDR3 totals 15 residues. V shed 4 bases, J shed 8 bases, and the junction held 9 bases outside the gene matches. Germline V gene sequence: CDR1 MGHDK, CDR2 SYGVNS. Original data processing: How many nucleated cells were present was estimated from reference gene primer amplification. Libraries were prepared by immunoSEQ multiplex PCR; TCRdb keeps only in-frame clonotypes and omits some of them. V and J calls plus clone size are reproduced from that table; the DNA served to infer D and trimming. The sample consists of some 260,000 clones, approximately 86% of them appearing once. The receptor comes from a man older than 75 with acute or convalescent COVID-19. This chain uses TRBV25-1 with TRBJ2-1, with 9 bases lining up with TRBD1. The sequenced material came from peripheral blood. The CDR3 DNA sequence: TGTGCCAGCAGTGGCACCGGGACAGGGCGATATGAGCAGTTCTTC. Translated: CASSGTGTGRYEQFF. Filled out from reference TRBV25-1 and TRBJ2-1, the complete variable domain reads EADIYQTPRYLVIGTGKKITLECSQTMGHDKMYWYQQDPGMELHLIHYSYGVNSTEKGDLSSESTVSRIRTEHFPLTLESARPSHTSQYLCASSGTGTGRYEQFFGPGTRLTVL.